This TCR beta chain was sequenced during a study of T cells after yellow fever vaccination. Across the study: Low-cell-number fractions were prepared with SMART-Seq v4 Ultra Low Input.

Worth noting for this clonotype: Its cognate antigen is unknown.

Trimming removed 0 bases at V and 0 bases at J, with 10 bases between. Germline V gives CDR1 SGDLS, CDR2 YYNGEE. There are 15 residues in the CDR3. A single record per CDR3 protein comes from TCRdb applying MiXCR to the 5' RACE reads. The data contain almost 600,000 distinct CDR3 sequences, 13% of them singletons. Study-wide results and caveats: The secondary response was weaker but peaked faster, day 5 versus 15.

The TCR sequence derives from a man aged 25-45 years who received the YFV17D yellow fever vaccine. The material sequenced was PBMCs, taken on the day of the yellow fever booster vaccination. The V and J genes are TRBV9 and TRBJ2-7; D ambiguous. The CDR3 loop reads CASSVEGGYSYEQYF. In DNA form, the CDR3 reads TGTGCCAGCAGCGTAGAAGGCGGTTACTCCTACGAGCAGTACTTC.